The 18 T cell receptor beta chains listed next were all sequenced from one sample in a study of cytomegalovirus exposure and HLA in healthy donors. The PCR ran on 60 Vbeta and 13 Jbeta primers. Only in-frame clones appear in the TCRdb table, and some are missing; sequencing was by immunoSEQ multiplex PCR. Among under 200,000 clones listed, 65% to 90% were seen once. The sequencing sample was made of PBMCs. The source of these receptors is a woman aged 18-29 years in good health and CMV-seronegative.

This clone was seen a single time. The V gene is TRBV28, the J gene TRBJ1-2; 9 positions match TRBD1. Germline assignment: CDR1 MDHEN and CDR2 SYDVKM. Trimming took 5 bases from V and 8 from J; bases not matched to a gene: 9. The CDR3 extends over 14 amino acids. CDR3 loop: CASSGTGGSGGYTF. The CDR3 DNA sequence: TGTGCCAGCAGTGGAACAGGGGGCAGTGGGGGCTACACCTTC.

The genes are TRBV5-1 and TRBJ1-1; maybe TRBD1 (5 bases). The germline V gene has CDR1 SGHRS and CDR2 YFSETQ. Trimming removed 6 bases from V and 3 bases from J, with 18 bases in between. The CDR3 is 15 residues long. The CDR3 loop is CASTLFGGRDTEAFF. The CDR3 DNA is TGCGCCAGCACCCTTTTTGGGGGGAGGGACACTGAAGCTTTCTTT.

For the CDR3, the DNA is TGTGCCAGCTCGACCCGGAGGAACACCGGGGAGCTGTTTTTT. This sequence encodes CASSTRRNTGELFF. The rearrangement links TRBV27 to TRBJ2-2, with unresolved D. Per germline, CDR1 MNHEY and CDR2 SMNVEV (reference sequence). The ends were cut back, 8 bases at V and 1 base at J, with 11 bases in the middle. The CDR3 has 14 amino acids.

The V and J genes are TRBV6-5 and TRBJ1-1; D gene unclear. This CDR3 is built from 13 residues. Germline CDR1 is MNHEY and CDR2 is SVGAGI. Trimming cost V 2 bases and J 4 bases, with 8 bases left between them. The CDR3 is CASSYREGTEAFF. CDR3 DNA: TGTGCCAGCAGTTACCGGGAGGGCACTGAAGCTTTCTTT.

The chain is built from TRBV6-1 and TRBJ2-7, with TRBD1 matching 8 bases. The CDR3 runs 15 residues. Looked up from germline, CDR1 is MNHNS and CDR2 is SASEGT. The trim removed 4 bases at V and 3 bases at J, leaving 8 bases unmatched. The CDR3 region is CASSGETGVNYEQYF. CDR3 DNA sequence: TGTGCCAGCAGTGGGGAGACAGGGGTAAACTACGAGCAGTACTTC.

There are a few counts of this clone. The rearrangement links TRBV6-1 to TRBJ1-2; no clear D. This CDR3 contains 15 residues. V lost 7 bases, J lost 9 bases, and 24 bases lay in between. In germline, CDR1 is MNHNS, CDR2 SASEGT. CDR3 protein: CASTLLRSAQWRYTF. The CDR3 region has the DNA TGTGCCAGCACACTATTGAGGAGTGCGCAATGGCGCTACACCTTC.

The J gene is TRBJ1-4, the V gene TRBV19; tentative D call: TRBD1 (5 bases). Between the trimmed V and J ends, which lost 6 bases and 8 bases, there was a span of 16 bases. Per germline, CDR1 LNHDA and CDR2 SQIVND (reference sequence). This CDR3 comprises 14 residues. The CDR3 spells CASSSGQVSEKLFF. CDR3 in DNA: TGTGCCAGTAGCTCTGGACAAGTCTCGGAAAAACTGTTTTTT.

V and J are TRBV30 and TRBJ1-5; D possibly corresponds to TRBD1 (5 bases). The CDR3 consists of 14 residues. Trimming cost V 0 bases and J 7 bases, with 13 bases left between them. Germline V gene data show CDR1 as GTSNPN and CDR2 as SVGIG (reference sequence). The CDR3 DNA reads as TGTGCCTGGAGTGTGACAGCTGAATTACAGCCCCAGCATTTT. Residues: CAWSVTAELQPQHF.

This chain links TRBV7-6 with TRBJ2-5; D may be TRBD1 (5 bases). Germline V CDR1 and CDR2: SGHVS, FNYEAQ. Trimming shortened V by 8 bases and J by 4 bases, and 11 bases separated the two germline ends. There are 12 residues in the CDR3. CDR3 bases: TGTGCCAGCCAAGGGGCGCGAGAGACCCAGTACTTC. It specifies CASQGARETQYF.

As DNA, the CDR3 is TGTGCCAGCAGTTTCAGGGGGCCGAGCACCTATAATTCACCCCTCCACTTT. Amino acids: CASSFRGPSTYNSPLHF. This rearrangement joins TRBV27 to TRBJ1-6, with 8 bases aligning to TRBD1. The J segment lost 2 bases and the V segment lost 3 bases, leaving 6 bases of the junction unmatched. CDR1 is MNHEY, CDR2 SMNVEV, per germline (reference sequence). The CDR3 loop spans 17 amino acids.

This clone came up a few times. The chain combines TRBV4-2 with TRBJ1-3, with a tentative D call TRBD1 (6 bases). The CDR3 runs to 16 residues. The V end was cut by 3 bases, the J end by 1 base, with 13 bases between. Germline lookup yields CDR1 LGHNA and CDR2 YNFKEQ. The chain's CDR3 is CASSQGDTRSGNTIYF. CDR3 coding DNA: TGTGCCAGCAGCCAGGGGGACACGCGATCTGGAAACACCATATATTTT.

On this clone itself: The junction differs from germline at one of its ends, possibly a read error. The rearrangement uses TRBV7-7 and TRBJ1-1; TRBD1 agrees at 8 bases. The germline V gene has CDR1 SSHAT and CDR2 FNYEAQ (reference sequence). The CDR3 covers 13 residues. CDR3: CASSPGQDTEAFF. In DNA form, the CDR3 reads TGTGCCAGCAGCCCGGGACAGGACACCGAAGCTTTCTTT.

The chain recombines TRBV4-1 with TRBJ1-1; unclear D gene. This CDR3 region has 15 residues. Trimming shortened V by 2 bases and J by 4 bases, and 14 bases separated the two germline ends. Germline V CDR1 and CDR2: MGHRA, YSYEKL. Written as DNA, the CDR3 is TGCGCCAGCAGCCAATCGATAGGGAGAAGCACTGAAGCTTTCTTT. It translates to CASSQSIGRSTEAFF.

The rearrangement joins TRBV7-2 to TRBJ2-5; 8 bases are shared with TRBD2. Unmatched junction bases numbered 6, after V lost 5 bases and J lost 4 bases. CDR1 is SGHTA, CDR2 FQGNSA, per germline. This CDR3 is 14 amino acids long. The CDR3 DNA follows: TGTGCCAGCAGCCGCGGGGGGCCCCGAGAGACCCAGTACTTC. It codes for CASSRGGPRETQYF.

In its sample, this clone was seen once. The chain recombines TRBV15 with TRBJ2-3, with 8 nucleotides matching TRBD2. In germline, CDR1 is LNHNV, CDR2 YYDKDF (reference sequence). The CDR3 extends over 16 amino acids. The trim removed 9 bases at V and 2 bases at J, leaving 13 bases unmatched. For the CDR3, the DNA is TGTGCCACTGTCAACGGTCGGGGGGGGCCCACAGATACGCAGTATTTT. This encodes CATVNGRGGPTDTQYF.

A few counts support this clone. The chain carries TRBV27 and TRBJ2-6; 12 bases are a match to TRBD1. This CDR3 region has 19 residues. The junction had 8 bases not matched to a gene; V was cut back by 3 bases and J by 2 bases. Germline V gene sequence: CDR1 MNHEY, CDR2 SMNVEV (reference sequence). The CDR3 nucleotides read TGTGCCAGCAGTTTTCTTCCCGGGACAGGGGGCACTGGGGCCAACGTCCTGACTTTC. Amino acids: CASSFLPGTGGTGANVLTF.

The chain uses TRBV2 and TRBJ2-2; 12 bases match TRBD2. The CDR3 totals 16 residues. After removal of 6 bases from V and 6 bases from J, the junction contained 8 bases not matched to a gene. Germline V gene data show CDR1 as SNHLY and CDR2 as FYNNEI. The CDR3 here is CASSLSLAGGAGELFF. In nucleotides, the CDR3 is TGTGCCAGCAGCTTGTCACTAGCGGGAGGCGCCGGGGAGCTGTTTTTT.

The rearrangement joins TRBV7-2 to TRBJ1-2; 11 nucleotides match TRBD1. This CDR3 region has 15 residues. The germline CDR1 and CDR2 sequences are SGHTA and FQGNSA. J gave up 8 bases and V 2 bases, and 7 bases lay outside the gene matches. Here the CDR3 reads CASSLPGQGDGGYTF. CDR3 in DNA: TGTGCCAGCAGCTTACCGGGACAGGGGGATGGAGGCTACACCTTC.